This T cell receptor beta chain was captured by sequencing in a study of T cell responses to AZD1222 COVID-19 vaccine. The method was immunoSEQ multiplex PCR; TCRdb's version includes in-frame clones alone and lacks a portion of them. The sample lists more than 70,000 clones, more than 75% occurring once. Of note for this clone: Its target is not known.

The CDR3 runs 14 residues. CDR1 and CDR2 from the germline V gene are SQVTM and ANQGSEA. V was shortened by 4 bases and J by 5 bases, with 17 bases between the two germline ends. Study-wide results and caveats: Donors skewed white British and female; clonal diversity was possibly underestimated.

The sample here was peripheral blood, taken on day 0 of AZD1222 vaccination. This chain connects TRBV29-1 to TRBJ1-1; D is perhaps TRBD1 (5 bases). This sequence originates from an adult in good health. CDR3 coding DNA: TGCAGCGTTGCCCCCCAGGGAAGGGGAACTGAAGCTTTCTTT. This gives the protein CSVAPQGRGTEAFF.